This T cell receptor (beta chain) was sequenced in a study of blood T cell repertoires in COVID-19. Study in general: Symptom resolution, clearance, or two negative PCRs marked the recovered donors of Cohort 3. Italy, Spain and the United States were the sources of the convalescent and acute COVID-19 samples.

Authors' analysis steps: How many nucleated cells were present was estimated from reference gene primer amplification. The protocol was immunoSEQ multiplex PCR, while the TCRdb copy is restricted to in-frame clones and leaves out a portion. The DNA gave D and trimming, while V, J and clone size come from that table. Among fewer than 350,000 clones, more than 75% were seen once, and the ten largest hold approximately 2%. Germline V gene sequence: CDR1 SGDLS, CDR2 YYNGEE. The V and J ends lost 3 bases and 7 bases, in that order; junction bases with no gene match: 14. The CDR3 is 16 amino acids. The rearrangement links TRBV9 to TRBJ2-7; TRBD2 agrees at 9 bases. The sequencing sample was made of PBMCs or T cells enriched from blood (not recorded which). The sequence derives from a woman aged 55-70 years in a cohort exposed to, infected with or recovered from COVID-19 (not recorded which). The CDR3 here is CASSEELAGVPREQYF. The CDR3 DNA follows: TGTGCCAGCAGCGAAGAACTAGCGGGCGTCCCTAGGGAGCAGTACTTC.